The 20 T cell receptor beta chains below were found in one sample sequenced in a study of blood T cell repertoires in COVID-19. Clones were sequenced by immunoSEQ multiplex PCR, and TCRdb holds only the in-frame ones, with some missing. Of about 120,000 clones listed, around 85% were seen once; the top ten hold more than 5%. Sequencing used peripheral blood. All receptors come from a woman in her fifties or sixties with COVID-19, enrolled during active disease.

This sequence joins TRBV19 and TRBJ1-4, with 7 bases fitting TRBD1. The CDR3 runs 14 residues. Germline assignment: CDR1 LNHDA and CDR2 SQIVND (reference sequence). V lost 5 bases to trimming and J lost 8 bases; unmatched junction nucleotides: 8. The CDR3 sequence: CASSATGNGEKLFF. As DNA, the CDR3 is TGTGCCAGTAGTGCGACAGGGAATGGAGAAAAACTGTTTTTT.

With regard to this clone: Within the sample, other DNA sequences also encode this same CDR3. The chain joins TRBV19 to TRBJ2-7; tentatively, D is TRBD1 (5 bases). Trimming removed 9 bases from V and 4 bases from J, with 22 bases in between. The CDR3 is 15 residues long. Germline V gene sequence: CDR1 LNHDA, CDR2 SQIVND (reference sequence). DNA of the CDR3: TGTGCCAGCAGTCTTCGATCGACAGCCTTATACGAGCAGTACTTC. It translates to CASSLRSTALYEQYF.

The CDR3 DNA is TGTGCCAGCAGCGCGAGTGGTACAGGCAATTCACCCCTCCACTTT. Translated: CASSASGTGNSPLHF. The V gene is TRBV7-2, the J gene TRBJ1-6; perhaps TRBD1 as D (5 bases). Germline V gives CDR1 SGHTA, CDR2 FQGNSA. The CDR3 is 15 residues long. V lost 5 bases and J 7 bases, leaving 15 bases between the germline ends.

The chain carries TRBV14 and TRBJ2-5; D remains ambiguous. CDR3 size: 11 residues. V was cut by 5 bases and J by 5 bases, with 6 bases left in between. CDR1 SGHDN and CDR2 FVKESK come from the germline V gene. In nucleotides, the CDR3 is TGTGCCAGCAGCTTCTCGGAGACCCAGTACTTC. Protein sequence: CASSFSETQYF. The full variable domain, its missing parts supplied by reference TRBV14 and TRBJ2-5, is EAGVTQFPSHSVIEKGQTVTLRCDPISGHDNLYWYRRVMGKEIKFLLHFVKESKQDESGMPNNRFLAERTGGTYSTLKVQPAELEDSGVYFCASSFSETQYFGPGTRLLVL.

This clone has a single count. The rearrangement joins TRBV12-3 or TRBV12-4 to TRBJ1-1, with D possibly TRBD1 on 6 matching bases. Trimming took 6 bases from V and 11 from J, leaving 19 bases between them. This CDR3 contains 13 residues. CDR3 protein: CASSRRQASLAFF. The DNA of the CDR3 is TGTGCCAGCAGCCGCCGACAGGCGAGTTTGGCTTTCTTT.

This chain connects TRBV24-1 to TRBJ2-7; the match to TRBD1 covers 10 bases. The CDR3 runs to 16 residues. Per germline, CDR1 KGHDR and CDR2 SFDVKD. J lost 2 bases, V lost 4 bases, and 7 bases had no gene match. The CDR3 DNA is TGTGCCACCAGTGACCCCGGGACAGGGGCCGCCTACGAGCAGTACTTC. This gives the protein CATSDPGTGAAYEQYF.

The chain uses TRBV15 and TRBJ1-5, with 12 bases aligning to TRBD1. CDR3 length equals 15 residues. V dropped 4 bases and J dropped 6; count of bases not matched to a gene: 4. Germline CDR1 reads LNHNV; CDR2 reads YYDKDF (reference sequence). The CDR3 loop is CATSTGTGGTQPQHF. For the CDR3, the DNA is TGTGCCACCAGCACGGGGACAGGGGGCACTCAGCCCCAGCATTTT.

J is TRBJ2-1 and V is TRBV9, with 8 bases aligning to TRBD2. Germline assignment: CDR1 SGDLS and CDR2 YYNGEE. The V gene end was trimmed by 4 bases and the J gene end by 8 bases; junction bases not matched to a gene: 17. The CDR3 is 17 amino acids. As DNA, the CDR3 is TGTGCCAGCAGCCCCTCCAGGGCTAGCGGGCGGGACGATGAGCAGTTCTTC. Its protein is CASSPSRASGRDDEQFF.

The rearrangement links TRBV12-3 or TRBV12-4 to TRBJ1-2; D is unclear. The CDR3 length is 13 residues. With 6 bases removed from V and 4 bases from J, the gap between germline ends came to 12 bases. CDR3 region: CASSPADLYGYTF. The CDR3 region has the DNA TGTGCCAGCAGCCCAGCGGACCTCTATGGCTACACCTTC.

J is TRBJ2-3 and V is TRBV18; TRBD2 agrees at 13 bases. Germline values: CDR1 KGHSH, CDR2 LQKENI. The CDR3 is made up of 17 amino acids. Germline trimming cut 0 bases from V and 0 bases from J; bases unmatched to any gene: 0. The CDR3 here is CASSPPGLAGSTDTQYF. As DNA, the CDR3 is TGTGCCAGCTCACCACCGGGACTAGCGGGGAGCACAGATACGCAGTATTTT.

The rearrangement joins TRBV13 to TRBJ2-5; D may be TRBD2 (6 bases). This CDR3 has 14 residues. Trimming shortened V by 5 bases and J by 5 bases, and 15 bases separated the two germline ends. Germline CDR1 reads PRHDT; CDR2 reads FYEKMQ (reference sequence). The CDR3 reads CASSPPGGGETQYF. The CDR3 bases are TGTGCCAGCAGCCCCCCCGGGGGTGGGGAGACCCAGTACTTC. The full variable domain, completed using reference TRBV13 and TRBJ2-5, is AAGVIQSPRHLIKEKRETATLKCYPIPRHDTVYWYQQGPGQDPQFLISFYEKMQSDKGSIPDRFSAQQFSDYHSELNMSSLELGDSALYFCASSPPGGGETQYFGPGTRLLVL.

The rearrangement joins TRBV2 to TRBJ2-4; D call uncertain. Between the trimmed V and J ends, which lost 1 base and 10 bases, there was a span of 8 bases. CDR1 is SNHLY and CDR2 is FYNNEI in the germline V gene. The CDR3 covers 12 residues. The CDR3 DNA follows: TGTGCCAGCAGTGAAGAACCGAGGATTCAGTACTTC. This translates into CASSEEPRIQYF.

V usage is TRBV6-2 or TRBV6-3 and J usage is TRBJ1-2; TRBD1 matches at 7 bases. The CDR3 is 16 residues long. The junction had 10 bases not matched to a gene; V was cut back by 6 bases and J by 0 bases. The V gene's germline CDR1 is MNHEY and CDR2 SVGEGT. The CDR3 nucleotides read TGTGCCAGCAGCCGATCGACAGGGAATCCTAACTATGGCTACACCTTC. Translation: CASSRSTGNPNYGYTF.

This CDR3 reads CASSLQPSGGSEKLFF. CDR3 DNA: TGCGCCAGCAGCCTCCAACCCAGCGGAGGGAGCGAAAAACTGTTTTTT. The chain carries TRBV4-1 and TRBJ1-4; D gene uncertain. Germline-derived CDR1 and CDR2 are MGHRA and YSYEKL. Between the trimmed V and J ends, which lost 4 bases and 8 bases, there was a span of 20 bases. This CDR3 region has 16 residues.

V is TRBV5-1 and J is TRBJ1-1; D is undetermined. The ends were cut back, 0 bases at V and 7 bases at J, with 16 bases in the middle. The germline gives CDR1 SGHRS, CDR2 YFSETQ. The CDR3 runs to 15 residues. The CDR3: CASSLDGVLRGEAFF. CDR3 nucleotides: TGCGCCAGCAGCTTGGACGGGGTGCTTCGGGGTGAAGCTTTCTTT.

J is TRBJ1-5 and V is TRBV10-3; 7 bases match TRBD1. Germline CDR1 reads ENHRY; CDR2 reads SYGVKD. The V gene end was trimmed by 5 bases and the J gene end by 0 bases; junction bases not matched to a gene: 4. This CDR3 has 15 amino acids. CDR3 bases: TGTGCCATCAGTCCCGGGACAGATAGCAATCAGCCCCAGCATTTT. Translation gives CAISPGTDSNQPQHF.

This chain joins TRBV29-1 and TRBJ1-5; possibly TRBD1 for D (6 bases). There are 12 residues in the CDR3. Per germline, CDR1 SQVTM and CDR2 ANQGSEA. Trimming pared 4 bases from V and 3 bases from J, leaving 7 bases between. The CDR3 region has the DNA TGCAGCGTTGCAGGGGCCAATCAGCCCCAGCATTTT. It yields the protein CSVAGANQPQHF.

DNA for the CDR3: TGTGCCACCAGTGATTCTCGACTAGCCAAAAACATTCAGTACTTC. Translating it yields CATSDSRLAKNIQYF. This chain links TRBV24-1 with TRBJ2-4; D is unclear. Per germline, CDR1 KGHDR and CDR2 SFDVKD. Trimming took 2 bases from V and 0 from J, leaving 7 bases between them. CDR3 length: 15 amino acids.

This clone was seen only once. V and J are TRBV12-3 or TRBV12-4 and TRBJ1-1; D is possibly TRBD1 (6 bases). The CDR3 extends over 12 amino acids. Trimming pared 1 base from V and 10 bases from J, leaving 10 bases between. The DNA of the CDR3 is TGTGCCAGCAGTTTAGACAGGGCTTTAGCTTTCTTT. It translates to CASSLDRALAFF.

J is TRBJ1-2 and V is TRBV7-9, with 8 bases fitting TRBD1. The CDR3 totals 13 residues. V dropped 5 bases and J dropped 6; count of bases not matched to a gene: 5. Germline-derived CDR1 and CDR2 are SEHNR and FQNEAQ (reference sequence). CDR3 sequence: CASSRPGQDGYTF. The CDR3 DNA follows: TGTGCCAGCAGCCGACCGGGACAGGATGGCTACACCTTC.